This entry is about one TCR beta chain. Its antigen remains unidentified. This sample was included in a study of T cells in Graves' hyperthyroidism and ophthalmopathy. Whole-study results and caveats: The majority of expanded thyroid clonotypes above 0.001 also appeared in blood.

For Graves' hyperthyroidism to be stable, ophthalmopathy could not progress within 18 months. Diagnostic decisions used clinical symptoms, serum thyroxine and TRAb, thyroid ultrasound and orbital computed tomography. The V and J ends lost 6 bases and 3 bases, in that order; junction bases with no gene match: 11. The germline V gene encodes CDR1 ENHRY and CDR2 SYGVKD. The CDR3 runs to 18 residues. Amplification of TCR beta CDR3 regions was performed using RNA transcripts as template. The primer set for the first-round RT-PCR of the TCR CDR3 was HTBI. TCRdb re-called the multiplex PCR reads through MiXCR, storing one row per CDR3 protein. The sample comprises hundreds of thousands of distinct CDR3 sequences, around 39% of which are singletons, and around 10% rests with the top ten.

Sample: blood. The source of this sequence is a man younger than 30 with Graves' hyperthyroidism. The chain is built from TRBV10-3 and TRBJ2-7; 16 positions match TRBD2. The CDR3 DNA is TGTGCCATCAGCGCGGGACTAGCGGGAGGGACAGACGGCTACGAGCAGTACTTC. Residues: CAISAGLAGGTDGYEQYF.